This T cell receptor beta chain is from a study of T-cell reconstitution after alpha-beta-depleted transplantation in children. Findings and limits, study-wide: Reportedly, only several hundred clones from non-depleted graft cells drove alpha-beta T-cell counts at about two months.

Germline V gene data show CDR1 as SGHRS and CDR2 as YFSETQ. Trimming removed 0 bases at V and 4 bases at J, with 17 bases between. The CDR3 has 16 residues. This clonotype was seen repeatedly, ten times or more. Its antigen remains unknown. Molecular barcoding with unique molecular identifiers was used for the TCRbeta library. TCRdb re-derived calls from the PCR reads in MiXCR, one entry per CDR3 protein. In the table there are some 300,000 distinct CDR3 sequences, about 9.5% of which are singletons. The source of this sequence is a boy in the first two years of life with acute myeloid leukemia, due to receive a stem cell transplant. Source: PBMCs, taken before TCRalphabeta/CD19-depleted stem cell transplant. The chain is built from TRBV5-1 and TRBJ2-7; D not certain. This CDR3 is CASSLESGTPSYEQYF. DNA of the CDR3: TGCGCCAGCAGCTTGGAAAGTGGCACTCCTAGTTACGAGCAGTACTTC.